These T cell receptor beta chains were read from a single sample in a study of T cell repertoires in cytomegalovirus infection. TCRdb processed the reads anew with MiXCR; each CDR3 protein has one entry. This sample carries fewer than 700,000 distinct CDR3 sequences, about 24% of them seen once, and the ten largest clones take 7% to 9%. Sequenced sample: CD8+ T cells from PBMCs. Receptors originate from a human donor in good health (CMV status not recorded). Some clones in this sample may be carry-over from other donors' samples. Both conserved end residues are part of each CDR3. The order of the fields is J gene, D gene, V gene, clone size, CDR3 protein, CDR3 DNA. A D gene is named only where the DNA matches it firmly. Clone size, where shown, is once, few, many, or a class for clones that have expanded.

J gene: TRBJ1-2; D gene: .; V gene: TRBV12-3/TRBV12-4; clone size: many; CDR3 protein: CASSAGAIFPNYGYTF; CDR3 DNA: TGTGCCAGCAGCGCAGGGGCCATCTTTCCTAACTATGGCTACACCTTC
J gene: TRBJ2-3; D gene: TRBD2; V gene: TRBV5-6; clone size: few; CDR3 protein: CASSFGRPRDTQYF; CDR3 DNA: TGTGCCAGCAGCTTCGGGAGGCCCAGGGATACGCAGTATTTT
J gene: TRBJ2-1; D gene: TRBD1; V gene: TRBV19; clone size: .; CDR3 protein: CASSITGGLYNEQFF; CDR3 DNA: TGTGCCAGTAGTATAACAGGGGGCCTATACAATGAGCAGTTCTTC
J gene: TRBJ2-2; D gene: TRBD2; V gene: TRBV2; clone size: .; CDR3 protein: CASLGTSDGELFF; CDR3 DNA: TGTGCCAGCCTCGGGACTAGCGACGGGGAGCTGTTTTTT
J gene: TRBJ1-2; D gene: .; V gene: TRBV7-9; clone size: many; CDR3 protein: CASSRQADPGNGYTF; CDR3 DNA: TGTGCCAGCAGCCGACAGGCCGACCCGGGGAATGGCTACACCTTC
J gene: TRBJ2-2; D gene: TRBD1; V gene: TRBV9; clone size: few; CDR3 protein: CASSSNTGQVNTGELFF; CDR3 DNA: TGTGCCAGCAGCTCTAACACGGGACAGGTGAACACCGGGGAGCTGTTTTTT
J gene: TRBJ1-2; D gene: .; V gene: TRBV28; clone size: few; CDR3 protein: CASTHTRHGYTF; CDR3 DNA: TGTGCCAGCACCCACACGAGGCATGGCTACACCTTC
J gene: TRBJ2-3; D gene: .; V gene: TRBV6-6; clone size: few; CDR3 protein: CASSWSPGRDPDTQYF; CDR3 DNA: TGTGCCAGCTCCTGGAGCCCAGGAAGGGACCCAGATACGCAGTATTTT
J gene: TRBJ1-1; D gene: TRBD1; V gene: TRBV12-3/TRBV12-4; clone size: many; CDR3 protein: CASSLSGTGTTEAFF; CDR3 DNA: TGTGCCAGCAGTTTATCCGGGACAGGGACCACTGAAGCTTTCTTT
J gene: TRBJ2-1; D gene: .; V gene: TRBV11-3; clone size: .; CDR3 protein: CASSGGLTYNEQFF; CDR3 DNA: TGTGCCAGCAGCGGGGGGTTAACCTACAATGAGCAGTTCTTC
J gene: TRBJ2-1; D gene: .; V gene: TRBV2; clone size: .; CDR3 protein: CASSGGPTNEQFF; CDR3 DNA: TGTGCCAGCAGTGGGGGGCCCACCAATGAGCAGTTCTTC
J gene: TRBJ1-2; D gene: .; V gene: TRBV6-6; clone size: few; CDR3 protein: CASSPSIANYGYTF; CDR3 DNA: TGTGCCAGCTCCCCCTCTATAGCTAACTATGGCTACACCTTC
J gene: TRBJ2-7; D gene: .; V gene: TRBV14; clone size: .; CDR3 protein: CASSQVGRAEQYF; CDR3 DNA: TGTGCCAGCAGCCAAGTGGGTAGGGCCGAGCAGTACTTC
J gene: TRBJ1-1; D gene: TRBD1; V gene: TRBV4-1; clone size: many; CDR3 protein: CASSQDGTAPTEAFF; CDR3 DNA: TGCGCCAGCAGCCAAGACGGGACAGCCCCCACTGAAGCTTTCTTT
J gene: TRBJ2-5; D gene: TRBD2; V gene: TRBV6-1; clone size: few; CDR3 protein: CASSPGAGVLQETQYF; CDR3 DNA: TGTGCCAGCAGCCCTGGAGCGGGGGTGCTCCAAGAGACCCAGTACTTC
J gene: TRBJ2-3; D gene: .; V gene: TRBV20-1; clone size: few; CDR3 protein: CSARDLADTQYF; CDR3 DNA: TGCAGTGCTAGAGATCTAGCGGATACGCAGTATTTT
J gene: TRBJ1-2; D gene: .; V gene: TRBV11-2; clone size: many; CDR3 protein: CASSLAAATFYGYTF; CDR3 DNA: TGTGCCAGCAGCTTAGCGGCTGCAACCTTCTATGGCTACACCTTC
J gene: TRBJ2-1; D gene: TRBD2; V gene: TRBV9; clone size: .; CDR3 protein: CASSAELAGGRNEQFF; CDR3 DNA: TGTGCCAGCAGCGCGGAGCTAGCGGGGGGGAGGAATGAGCAGTTCTTC
J gene: TRBJ1-5; D gene: .; V gene: TRBV6-6; clone size: .; CDR3 protein: CASRPAGGSQPQHF; CDR3 DNA: TGTGCCAGCAGACCAGCAGGAGGTTCTCAGCCCCAGCATTTT
J gene: TRBJ1-1; D gene: .; V gene: TRBV7-8; clone size: many; CDR3 protein: CASSFRTALNADRRTPEAFF; CDR3 DNA: TGTGCCAGCAGCTTCCGGACAGCCCTGAATGCCGACAGACGAACGCCTGAAGCTTTCTTT
J gene: TRBJ2-7; D gene: .; V gene: TRBV2; clone size: .; CDR3 protein: CASKGGVHEQYF; CDR3 DNA: TGTGCCAGCAAGGGCGGGGTCCACGAGCAGTACTTC
J gene: TRBJ2-1; D gene: .; V gene: TRBV4-1; clone size: many; CDR3 protein: CASSQDLDYEQFF; CDR3 DNA: TGCGCCAGCAGCCAAGATCTTGACTATGAGCAGTTCTTC
J gene: TRBJ1-5; D gene: TRBD1; V gene: TRBV4-2; clone size: .; CDR3 protein: CASSQRTGAFGPQHF; CDR3 DNA: TGTGCCAGCAGCCAACGGACAGGCGCCTTTGGGCCCCAGCATTTT
J gene: TRBJ1-1; D gene: .; V gene: TRBV28; clone size: .; CDR3 protein: CASSLYPHSNTEAFF; CDR3 DNA: TGTGCCAGCAGTTTATATCCCCACAGTAACACTGAAGCTTTCTTT
J gene: TRBJ1-5; D gene: .; V gene: TRBV5-6; clone size: many; CDR3 protein: CASSLVGGWNQPQHF; CDR3 DNA: TGTGCCAGCAGCTTGGTCGGGGGCTGGAATCAGCCCCAGCATTTT
J gene: TRBJ1-2; D gene: .; V gene: TRBV7-8; clone size: few; CDR3 protein: CASSLAPGGRGGYTF; CDR3 DNA: TGTGCCAGCAGCTTAGCCCCGGGGGGCCGGGGGGGCTACACCTTC
J gene: TRBJ2-1; D gene: .; V gene: TRBV19; clone size: .; CDR3 protein: CASSMSLTYNEQFF; CDR3 DNA: TGTGCCAGTAGTATGTCGCTAACCTACAATGAGCAGTTCTTC
J gene: TRBJ1-5; D gene: .; V gene: TRBV19; clone size: .; CDR3 protein: CASTTRHYSNQPQHF; CDR3 DNA: TGTGCCAGTACTACGCGACACTATAGCAATCAGCCCCAGCATTTT
J gene: TRBJ2-3; D gene: TRBD2; V gene: TRBV19; clone size: .; CDR3 protein: CASSPSGFRTDTQYF; CDR3 DNA: TGTGCCAGTAGTCCTAGCGGTTTTCGCACAGATACGCAGTATTTT
J gene: TRBJ2-7; D gene: TRBD1; V gene: TRBV29-1; clone size: .; CDR3 protein: CSVREWQGASYEQYF; CDR3 DNA: TGCAGCGTAAGAGAGTGGCAGGGGGCTTCCTACGAGCAGTACTTC
J gene: TRBJ1-5; D gene: .; V gene: TRBV6-6; clone size: few; CDR3 protein: CASSYGSFAAPNQPQHF; CDR3 DNA: TGTGCCAGCAGTTACGGGAGTTTTGCCGCACCCAATCAGCCCCAGCATTTT
J gene: TRBJ2-7; D gene: .; V gene: TRBV7-9; clone size: few; CDR3 protein: CASSPPTGTYEQYF; CDR3 DNA: TGTGCCAGCAGCCCACCCACAGGTACCTACGAGCAGTACTTC
J gene: TRBJ2-5; D gene: TRBD1; V gene: TRBV7-2; clone size: many; CDR3 protein: CASSRDRALGETQYF; CDR3 DNA: TGTGCCAGCAGCCGGGACAGGGCGCTTGGGGAGACCCAGTACTTC
J gene: TRBJ1-2; D gene: .; V gene: TRBV13; clone size: .; CDR3 protein: CASSPRGDLNYGYTF; CDR3 DNA: TGTGCCAGCAGCCCCCGCGGGGACCTTAACTATGGCTACACCTTC
J gene: TRBJ2-1; D gene: .; V gene: TRBV12-3/TRBV12-4; clone size: few; CDR3 protein: CASSLNPGSNEQFF; CDR3 DNA: TGTGCCAGCAGTTTAAACCCGGGGAGCAATGAGCAGTTCTTC
J gene: TRBJ2-5; D gene: TRBD1; V gene: TRBV27; clone size: .; CDR3 protein: CASSLWDRWTETQYF; CDR3 DNA: TGTGCCAGCAGTCTCTGGGACAGGTGGACGGAGACCCAGTACTTC
J gene: TRBJ1-6; D gene: .; V gene: TRBV14; clone size: .; CDR3 protein: CASSQDTRRQGNYNSPLHF; CDR3 DNA: TGTGCCAGCAGCCAAGATACGCGACGGCAGGGAAATTATAATTCACCCCTCCACTTT
J gene: TRBJ2-4; D gene: .; V gene: TRBV7-3; clone size: many; CDR3 protein: CASSLYGGAKNIQYF; CDR3 DNA: TGTGCCAGCAGCTTATATGGGGGGGCCAAAAACATTCAGTACTTC
J gene: TRBJ2-7; D gene: .; V gene: TRBV10-3; clone size: .; CDR3 protein: CAISAGRYPYEQYF; CDR3 DNA: TGTGCCATCAGTGCGGGGAGATACCCCTACGAGCAGTACTTC
J gene: TRBJ1-2; D gene: TRBD1; V gene: TRBV7-6; clone size: .; CDR3 protein: CANSLEAGGYGYTF; CDR3 DNA: TGTGCCAACAGCTTAGAAGCAGGGGGCTATGGCTACACCTTC
J gene: TRBJ1-3; D gene: TRBD1; V gene: TRBV13; clone size: few; CDR3 protein: CASSLGQINTSGNTIYF; CDR3 DNA: TGTGCCAGCAGCTTGGGACAGATCAACACATCTGGAAACACCATATATTTT
J gene: TRBJ2-1; D gene: .; V gene: TRBV6-2/TRBV6-3; clone size: few; CDR3 protein: CASSLGPRPNEQFF; CDR3 DNA: TGTGCCAGCAGCCTCGGGCCCCGTCCCAATGAGCAGTTCTTC
J gene: TRBJ1-2; D gene: .; V gene: TRBV25-1; clone size: few; CDR3 protein: CASSDPWTEVFNGYTF; CDR3 DNA: TGTGCCAGCAGTGACCCATGGACGGAGGTTTTTAATGGCTACACCTTC
J gene: TRBJ2-4; D gene: TRBD2; V gene: TRBV29-1; clone size: .; CDR3 protein: CSVERSSGGLYF; CDR3 DNA: TGCAGCGTTGAGCGGTCTAGCGGGGGCTTGTACTTC
J gene: TRBJ1-2; D gene: .; V gene: TRBV20-1; clone size: few; CDR3 protein: CSATNYGYTF; CDR3 DNA: TGCAGTGCCACGAACTATGGCTACACCTTC
J gene: TRBJ2-7; D gene: .; V gene: TRBV20-1; clone size: .; CDR3 protein: CSAAGQSDSYEQYF; CDR3 DNA: TGCAGTGCCGCGGGACAGTCTGACTCCTACGAGCAGTACTTC
J gene: TRBJ1-1; D gene: .; V gene: TRBV19; clone size: .; CDR3 protein: CVSSIVREGNTEAFF; CDR3 DNA: TGTGTCAGTAGTATAGTCCGGGAGGGGAACACTGAAGCTTTCTTT
J gene: TRBJ2-2; D gene: TRBD1; V gene: TRBV29-1; clone size: .; CDR3 protein: CSVGDIDRGAGELFF; CDR3 DNA: TGCAGCGTTGGAGATATCGACAGGGGGGCCGGGGAGCTGTTTTTT
J gene: TRBJ1-2; D gene: .; V gene: TRBV29-1; clone size: .; CDR3 protein: CSVERDVYVGYTF; CDR3 DNA: TGCAGCGTTGAACGGGACGTCTATGTTGGCTACACCTTC
J gene: TRBJ1-4; D gene: .; V gene: TRBV6-2/TRBV6-3; clone size: few; CDR3 protein: CASSYSATAKEATNEKLFF; CDR3 DNA: TGTGCCAGCAGTTACTCCGCGACAGCCAAGGAAGCAACTAATGAAAAACTGTTTTTT
J gene: TRBJ2-7; D gene: .; V gene: TRBV10-3; clone size: few; CDR3 protein: CAISSGHSNSYEQYF; CDR3 DNA: TGTGCCATCAGTTCCGGACATTCGAACTCCTACGAGCAGTACTTC